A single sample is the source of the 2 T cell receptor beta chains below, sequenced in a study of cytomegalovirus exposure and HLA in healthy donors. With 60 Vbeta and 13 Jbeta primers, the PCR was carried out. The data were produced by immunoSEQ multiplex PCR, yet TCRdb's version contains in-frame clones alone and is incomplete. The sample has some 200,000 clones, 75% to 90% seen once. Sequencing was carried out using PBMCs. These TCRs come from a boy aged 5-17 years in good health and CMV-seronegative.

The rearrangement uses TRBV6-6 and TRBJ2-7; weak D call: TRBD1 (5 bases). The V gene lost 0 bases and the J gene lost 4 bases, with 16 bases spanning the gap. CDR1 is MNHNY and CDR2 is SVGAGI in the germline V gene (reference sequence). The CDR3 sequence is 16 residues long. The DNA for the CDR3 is TGTGCCAGCAGTTACTCGAAGGACAAGCCAGGGTACGAGCAGTACTTC. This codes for CASSYSKDKPGYEQYF.

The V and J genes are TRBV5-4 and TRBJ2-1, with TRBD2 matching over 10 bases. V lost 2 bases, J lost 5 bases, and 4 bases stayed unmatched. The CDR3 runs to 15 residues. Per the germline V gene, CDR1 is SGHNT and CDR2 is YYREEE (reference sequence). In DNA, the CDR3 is TGTGCCAGCAGCTTAGCGGGAGGGCCCCACAATGAGCAGTTCTTC. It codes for CASSLAGGPHNEQFF.